Presented here are 21 T cell receptor beta chains from one specimen sequenced in a study of graft-versus-host responses after intestinal transplantation. TCRdb keeps only in-frame clones here, not all; method: immunoSEQ multiplex PCR. Among roughly 38,000 clones listed, around 94% were seen once. Sequencing used PBMCs, obtained 16 days after intestinal transplant. The receptors originated from a human patient who received an intestinal transplant, so some T cells may come from the graft donor.

The chain has TRBV15 and TRBJ1-2; D may be TRBD1 (5 bases). The CDR3 contains 15 residues. Germline assignment: CDR1 LNHNV and CDR2 YYDKDF (reference sequence). Trimming cost V 0 bases and J 2 bases, with 10 bases left between them. The CDR3 nucleotides read TGTGCCACCAGCAGAGATGACGGGGCCAACTATGGCTACACCTTC. Protein sequence: CATSRDDGANYGYTF.

The chain is built from TRBV13 and TRBJ2-7; a possible D gene is TRBD1 (5 bases). Trimming left V 0 bases short and J 2 bases short, with 8 bases between. The CDR3 has 14 amino acids. CDR1 is PRHDT, CDR2 FYEKMQ, per germline (reference sequence). The chain's CDR3 is CASSLGTGTYEQYF. CDR3 coding DNA: TGTGCCAGCAGCTTAGGTACAGGAACCTACGAGCAGTACTTC. The entire variable domain, with the rest obtained from reference TRBV13 and TRBJ2-7, is as follows: AAGVIQSPRHLIKEKRETATLKCYPIPRHDTVYWYQQGPGQDPQFLISFYEKMQSDKGSIPDRFSAQQFSDYHSELNMSSLELGDSALYFCASSLGTGTYEQYFGPGTRLTVT.

The CDR3 sequence is CASSLQGLAEAFF. Written as DNA, the CDR3 is TGTGCCAGCAGCTTACAGGGTCTGGCTGAAGCTTTCTTT. The chain links TRBV7-9 to TRBJ1-1; D possibly corresponds to TRBD1 (5 bases). Trimming cost V 2 bases and J 6 bases, with 10 bases left between them. The CDR3 totals 13 residues. CDR1 SEHNR and CDR2 FQNEAQ come from the germline V gene (reference sequence).

The CDR3 DNA is TGTGCCAGCAGTTACTCGATTGGGTTGGGGGCTTTCTTT. Amino acids: CASSYSIGLGAFF. The chain recombines TRBV6-5 with TRBJ1-1; D not resolved. Trimming pared 0 bases from V and 11 bases from J, leaving 13 bases between. This CDR3 has 13 residues. Germline V gene lookup returns CDR1 MNHEY and CDR2 SVGAGI.

CDR3 sequence reads: CASSFSVEQFF. CDR3 DNA: TGTGCCAGCAGTTTTAGTGTTGAGCAGTTCTTC. V usage is TRBV28 and J usage is TRBJ2-1; D is undetermined. The CDR3 extends over 11 amino acids. The V gene's germline CDR1 is MDHEN and CDR2 SYDVKM. Between the trimmed V and J ends, which lost 3 bases and 9 bases, there was a span of 6 bases.

The V call is TRBV7-2, the J call TRBJ2-5; D remains ambiguous. From germline, CDR1 is SGHTA and CDR2 FQGNSA. The CDR3 runs to 14 residues. The V end lost 8 bases, the J end lost 5 bases, and 18 bases lay between the germline ends. The CDR3: CASSPVYLGETQYF. CDR3 nucleotides: TGTGCCAGCTCCCCCGTGTACTTGGGGGAGACCCAGTACTTC. The whole variable domain, filled in from reference TRBV7-2 and TRBJ2-5, reads GAGVSQSPSNKVTEKGKDVELRCDPISGHTALYWYRQSLGQGLEFLIYFQGNSAPDKSGLPSDRFSAERTGGSVSTLTIQRTQQEDSAVYLCASSPVYLGETQYFGPGTRLLVL.

V is TRBV18 and J is TRBJ2-7; a weak D match, TRBD1 (6 bases). Germline assignment: CDR1 KGHSH and CDR2 LQKENI. The CDR3 spans 15 residues. Trimming cost V 2 bases and J 3 bases, with 14 bases left between them. CDR3 coding DNA: TGTGCCAGCTCACCAGCCGGGACACTCCGCTACGAGCAGTACTTC. Encoded protein: CASSPAGTLRYEQYF.

The chain combines TRBV28 with TRBJ2-1; D not resolved. Germline V lookup: CDR1 MDHEN, CDR2 SYDVKM. The CDR3 is 15 amino acids. With 7 bases removed from V and 7 bases from J, the gap between germline ends came to 20 bases. Written as DNA, the CDR3 is TGTGCCAGCACCTTTACCCCCCCGAGGAGTAATGAGCAGTTCTTC. Amino acids: CASTFTPPRSNEQFF.

The V gene is TRBV7-3, the J gene TRBJ2-7; tentative D call: TRBD1 (6 bases). CDR3 size: 13 residues. V was pared by 2 bases and J by 6 bases, with 11 bases between. CDR1 SGHTA and CDR2 FQGTGA come from the germline V gene. The CDR3 spells CASSLGTMSEQYF. DNA of the CDR3: TGTGCCAGCAGCTTAGGGACAATGAGCGAGCAGTACTTC.

This clone was found once. This chain links TRBV5-6 with TRBJ2-5; unclear D gene. CDR1 and CDR2 (germline): SGHDT, YYEEEE. The V gene lost 0 bases and the J gene lost 4 bases, with 10 bases spanning the gap. The CDR3 runs to 14 residues. CDR3 in DNA: TGTGCCAGCAGCTTGGAGGAGTGGGGAGAGACCCAGTACTTC. This sequence encodes CASSLEEWGETQYF.

The chain is built from TRBV28 and TRBJ1-1; D is ambiguous. Looked up from germline, CDR1 is MDHEN and CDR2 is SYDVKM. The length of the CDR3 is 13 residues. Trimming took off 10 bases at V and 4 bases at J, with 16 bases between the two ends. CDR3 nucleotide sequence: TGTGCCACCTGCCGACCCGTGGGCACTGAAGCTTTCTTT. It is translated as CATCRPVGTEAFF.

This clone was picked up one time. The chain carries TRBV28 and TRBJ2-7, with a tentative D call TRBD1 (7 bases). CDR1 is MDHEN, CDR2 SYDVKM, per germline. This CDR3 is 15 amino acids long. The V end lost 5 bases, the J end lost 6 bases, and 20 bases lay between the germline ends. The CDR3 protein is CASSPPSEGAPEQYF. CDR3 sequence (DNA): TGTGCCAGCAGTCCTCCCTCGGAGGGGGCGCCCGAGCAGTACTTC. The whole variable domain, remainder taken from reference TRBV28 and TRBJ2-7, is DVKVTQSSRYLVKRTGEKVFLECVQDMDHENMFWYRQDPGLGLRLIYFSYDVKMKEKGDIPEGYSVSREKKERFSLILESASTNQTSMYLCASSPPSEGAPEQYFGPGTRLTVT.

The chain is built from TRBV27 and TRBJ1-1, with a possible D match to TRBD1 (6 bases). With 2 bases removed from V and 5 bases from J, the gap between germline ends came to 15 bases. This CDR3 has 15 amino acids. Germline CDR1 MNHEY, CDR2 SMNVEV (reference sequence). DNA for the CDR3: TGTGCCAGCAGTTTAGACAGGTCGGGAAGGACTGAAGCTTTCTTT. The encoded protein is CASSLDRSGRTEAFF.

This chain connects TRBV6-1 to TRBJ1-1; 8 bases agree with TRBD1. Per germline, CDR1 MNHNS and CDR2 SASEGT. Germline trimming cut 6 bases from V and 3 bases from J; bases unmatched to any gene: 9. CDR3 length: 15 amino acids. CDR3 DNA: TGTGCCAGCAGCCAATGGGACAGGACCGACACTGAAGCTTTCTTT. This sequence encodes CASSQWDRTDTEAFF.

A few counts support this clone. The chain employs TRBV6-7 and TRBJ2-1; TRBD2 matches at 7 bases. TRBV6-7 is an ORF; its function is uncertain. J lost 0 bases, V lost 5 bases, and 13 bases had no gene match. The CDR3 runs 18 residues. The chain's CDR3 is CASSTWEGRLSSYNEQFF. The CDR3 coding sequence is TGTGCCAGCAGTACGTGGGAGGGGAGGCTGAGCTCCTACAATGAGCAGTTCTTC.

This clone was seen only once. The CDR3 is CASSLGFLPDLYNEQFF. CDR3 in DNA: TGCGCCAGCAGCTTGGGCTTTCTACCAGATCTATACAATGAGCAGTTCTTC. V gene TRBV5-1 combines with J gene TRBJ2-1; D not resolved. The CDR3 loop spans 17 amino acids. V gave up 0 bases and J gave up 4 bases, with 17 bases separating them. Germline V gene lookup returns CDR1 SGHRS and CDR2 YFSETQ.

This clone was detected only once. The V gene is TRBV5-1, the J gene TRBJ2-1; 12 positions agree with TRBD2. The CDR3 totals 16 residues. The V segment lost 2 bases and the J segment 6 bases; nucleotides outside the gene matches: 6. From germline, CDR1 is SGHRS and CDR2 YFSETQ. CDR3 protein: CASSLYLAGGRNEQFF. In DNA, the CDR3 is TGCGCCAGCAGCTTATATCTAGCGGGAGGGCGCAATGAGCAGTTCTTC. Filled out from reference TRBV5-1 and TRBJ2-1, the complete variable domain reads KAGVTQTPRYLIKTRGQQVTLSCSPISGHRSVSWYQQTPGQGLQFLFEYFSETQRNKGNFPGRFSGRQFSNSRSEMNVSTLELGDSALYLCASSLYLAGGRNEQFFGPGTRLTVL.

This sequence joins TRBV10-3 and TRBJ2-1; 16 positions agree with TRBD2. This CDR3 spans 19 amino acids. Germline-derived CDR1 and CDR2 are ENHRY and SYGVKD. V lost 6 bases to trimming and J lost 2 bases; unmatched junction nucleotides: 10. For the CDR3, the DNA is TGTGCCATCAGGAGGGGACTAGCGGGAGGGCCTAGCACCTACAATGAGCAGTTCTTC. This translates into CAIRRGLAGGPSTYNEQFF.

This clone is a singleton in its sample. The V call is TRBV11-2, the J call TRBJ2-5; 11 bases fit TRBD2. Germline V lookup: CDR1 SGHAT, CDR2 FQNNGV. There are 17 residues in the CDR3. V gave up 3 bases and J gave up 4 bases; unmatched junction bases: 10. Here the CDR3 reads CASSLYLLAGEGETQYF. CDR3 bases: TGTGCCAGCAGCTTGTACTTACTAGCGGGAGAGGGAGAGACCCAGTACTTC.

The V call is TRBV10-3, the J call TRBJ2-5, with D maybe TRBD1 (6 bases). V was trimmed by 3 bases and J by 3 bases, leaving 11 bases between them. Germline-derived CDR1 and CDR2 are ENHRY and SYGVKD. CDR3 size: 14 residues. CDR3 DNA sequence: TGTGCCATCAGTGACCCCCGGGACAAAGAGACCCAGTACTTC. It encodes CAISDPRDKETQYF.

The chain combines TRBV28 with TRBJ2-7, with D perhaps matching TRBD1 or TRBD2 (5 bases each). The CDR3 extends over 12 amino acids. The germline V and J ends were trimmed by 0 bases and 7 bases, with 7 bases remaining between them. From germline, CDR1 is MDHEN and CDR2 SYDVKM. The DNA of the CDR3 is TGTGCCAGCAGTTTATGGGGGACGGAGCAGTACTTC. Translated, it gives CASSLWGTEQYF.